Reported below is one TCR beta chain. What it recognizes is unknown. V shed 4 bases, J shed 5 bases, and the junction held 8 bases outside the gene matches. In germline, CDR1 is SGHRS, CDR2 YFSETQ. The CDR3 consists of 15 residues. These data are taken from a study of CD8+ T cells in alopecia areata. Study details: Tofacitinib was taken orally by treated patients, and the dose was 5 to 10 mg twice daily. Study-wide findings and caveats: Among the top 100, expanded CD8+ clones, as well as scalp clonality, were significantly decreased by tofacitinib.

RNA extraction was followed by reverse transcription into cDNA, which acted as the sequencing template. Sequencing was performed with immunoSEQ multiplex PCR; in TCRdb, only in-frame clones are kept and a portion is missing. The table lists approximately 180,000 clones, 60% of them singletons. Documented treatment: oral pan-JAK inhibitor, 5-10 mg twice daily. This TCR came from a human donor with alopecia areata. The sample in question was CD4+ T cells sorted from blood, obtained at week 24, from a patient treated with tofacitinib. This chain uses TRBV5-1 with TRBJ2-2, with 7 nucleotides matching TRBD1. CDR3 nucleotides: TGCGCCAGCAGCGGACAGGAGGCTCGGACCGGGGAGCTGTTTTTT. This sequence encodes CASSGQEARTGELFF.